This T cell receptor beta chain was sequenced for a study of T cells in Graves' hyperthyroidism and ophthalmopathy. For this clonotype: The antigen remains unidentified. It may be a read error: a sequence one base away is much more abundant.

The study, taken as a whole, reports: Stable hyperthyroidism was separated from ophthalmopathy by a model based on 13 V-J features.

CDR3 length equals 12 residues. Trimming took 4 bases from V and 5 from J, leaving 12 bases between them. CDR1 is SQVTM and CDR2 is ANQGSEA in the germline V gene. RNA transcripts were the template for amplifying TCR beta CDR3 regions. First-round RT-PCR of the TCR CDR3 relied on the HTBI primer set. TCRdb fed the multiplex PCR reads into MiXCR, producing one record per CDR3 protein. The repertoire holds some 600,000 distinct CDR3 sequences, about half seen once, with nearly 8.5% in the top ten. This clonotype was obtained from a woman aged 18-29 years with Graves' hyperthyroidism. J is TRBJ2-7 and V is TRBV29-1, with D unresolved. Sequenced input: peripheral blood or thyroid tissue (not recorded which). The CDR3 DNA reads as TGCAGCGTTGTGGCAGGTCCCCACGAGCAGTACTTC. Its protein product is CSVVAGPHEQYF.